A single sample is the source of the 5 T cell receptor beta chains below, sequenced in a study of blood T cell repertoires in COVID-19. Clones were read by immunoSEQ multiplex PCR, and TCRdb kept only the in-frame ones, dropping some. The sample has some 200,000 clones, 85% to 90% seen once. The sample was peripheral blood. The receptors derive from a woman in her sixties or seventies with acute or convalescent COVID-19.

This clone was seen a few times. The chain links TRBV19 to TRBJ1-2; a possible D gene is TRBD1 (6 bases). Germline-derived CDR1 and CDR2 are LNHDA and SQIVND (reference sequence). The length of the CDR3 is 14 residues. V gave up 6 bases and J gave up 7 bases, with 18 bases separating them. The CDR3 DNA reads TGTGCCAGTAGCGCGGGAGTACAGGGAGGTGGCTACACCTTC. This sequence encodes CASSAGVQGGGYTF.

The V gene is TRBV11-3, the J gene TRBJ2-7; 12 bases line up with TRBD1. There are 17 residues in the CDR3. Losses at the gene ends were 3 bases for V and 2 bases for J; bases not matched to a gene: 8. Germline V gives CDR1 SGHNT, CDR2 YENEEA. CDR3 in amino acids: CASSFGKGQGAAYEQYF. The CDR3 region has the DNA TGTGCCAGCAGCTTTGGAAAGGGACAGGGGGCAGCCTACGAGCAGTACTTC. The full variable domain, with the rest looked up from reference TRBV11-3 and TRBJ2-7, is EAGVVQSPRYKIIEKKQPVAFWCNPISGHNTLYWYLQNLGQGPELLIRYENEEAVDDSQLPKDRFSAERLKGVDSTLKIQPAELGDSAVYLCASSFGKGQGAAYEQYFGPGTRLTVT.

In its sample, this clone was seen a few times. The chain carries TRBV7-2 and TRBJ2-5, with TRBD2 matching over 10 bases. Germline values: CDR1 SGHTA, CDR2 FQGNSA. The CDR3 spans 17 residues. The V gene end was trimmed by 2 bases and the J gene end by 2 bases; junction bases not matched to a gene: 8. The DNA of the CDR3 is TGTGCCAGCAGCTTACTAAGCGGGAGGGCCTCTCAAGAGACCCAGTACTTC. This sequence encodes CASSLLSGRASQETQYF.

The CDR3 DNA reads TGTGCCAGCAGCCAAGTAGACAAAAGATACGAGCAGTACTTC. Encoded protein: CASSQVDKRYEQYF. V and J are TRBV14 and TRBJ2-7; D not resolved. The CDR3 sequence is 14 residues long. Trimming took off 1 base at V and 4 bases at J, with 11 bases between the two ends. Per germline, CDR1 SGHDN and CDR2 FVKESK.

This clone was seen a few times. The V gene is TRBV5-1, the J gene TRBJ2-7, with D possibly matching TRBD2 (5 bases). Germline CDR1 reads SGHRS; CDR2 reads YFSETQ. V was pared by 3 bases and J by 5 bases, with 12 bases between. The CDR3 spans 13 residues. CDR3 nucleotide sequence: TGCGCCAGCAGCTGGCCGGGGATGGACGAGCAGTACTTC. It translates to CASSWPGMDEQYF.